This is a list of T cell receptor beta chains from one sample in a study of T cells in Graves' hyperthyroidism and ophthalmopathy. TCRdb independently ran MiXCR on the multiplex PCR reads; one entry per CDR3 protein. The profile shows more than 300,000 distinct CDR3 sequences, roughly 15% of them singletons. Source material: blood. These receptor sequences come from a woman aged 25 to 39 with Graves' hyperthyroidism that later progressed to Graves' ophthalmopathy. CDR3s include the opening cysteine and the closing phenylalanine or tryptophan. D genes are given only for firm matches. For some rows the clone size is stated as once, few or many, or as a class when expanded; others skip it.

TRBV20-1	NA	TRBJ2-7	NA	TGCAGTGCTGAAAGAGGAGACGAGCAGTACTTC	CSAERGDEQYF
TRBV5-1	many	TRBJ1-3	NA	TGCGCCAGCAGGCCCAACGCGGGCTCTGGAAACACCATATATTTT	CASRPNAGSGNTIYF
TRBV7-9	few	TRBJ2-1	NA	TGTGCCAGCAGCTTAGTGATAGAGCAGTTCTTC	CASSLVIEQFF
TRBV20-1	NA	TRBJ1-1	NA	TGCAGTGCTACCAGGGTGGACTACACTGAAGCTTTCTTT	CSATRVDYTEAFF
TRBV30	many	TRBJ1-3	NA	TGTGCCTGGAGTGGGGGTTCTTCTGGAAACACCATATATTTT	CAWSGGSSGNTIYF
TRBV20-1	many	TRBJ2-3	TRBD2	TGCAGTGCTAAACTAGCGGGGGGGCAGGGAGATACGCAGTATTTT	CSAKLAGGQGDTQYF
TRBV19	few	TRBJ2-1	NA	TGTGCCAGTAGTACGCGGCGGGACAATGAGCAGTTCTTC	CASSTRRDNEQFF
TRBV28	many	TRBJ2-4	TRBD1	TGTGCCAGCAGTTTAGGGGACAGGGGAAACATTCAGTACTTC	CASSLGDRGNIQYF
TRBV19	NA	TRBJ2-4	NA	TGTGCCAGTATGGGGACTGAAAACATTCAGTACTTC	CASMGTENIQYF
TRBV4-1	few	TRBJ1-4	TRBD1	TGCGCCAGCAGCCTACCGGAACAGGGGCATAATGAAAAACTGTTTTTT	CASSLPEQGHNEKLFF
TRBV12-3/TRBV12-4	few	TRBJ2-1	NA	TGTGCCAGCAGTTTAGCCTCCTGGGCGGAGGCCCCTTTAAATGAGCAGTTCTTC	CASSLASWAEAPLNEQFF
TRBV25-1	NA	TRBJ1-2	NA	TGTGCCACCAGGGGAGATATCTATGGCTACACCTTC	CATRGDIYGYTF
TRBV7-9	NA	TRBJ1-1	TRBD1	TGTGCCAGCAGAACCGACAGGGGGAACACTGAAGCTTTCTTT	CASRTDRGNTEAFF
TRBV28	many	TRBJ2-6	TRBD1	TGTGCCAGCAGCCCCACAGGGGGCAGGGGGGCCAACGTCCTGACTTTC	CASSPTGGRGANVLTF
TRBV6-2/TRBV6-3	few	TRBJ2-5	TRBD2	TGTGCCAGCACTCTTCCAACGGGGGGAGGAAAGACCCAGTACTTC	CASTLPTGGGKTQYF
TRBV28	many	TRBJ2-7	NA	TGTGCCAGCAGTTTATCTGCCATGAACTACGAGCAGTACTTC	CASSLSAMNYEQYF
TRBV4-1	many	TRBJ2-1	NA	TGCGCCAGCAGCACCCGACTGGGAAATGAGCAGTTCTTC	CASSTRLGNEQFF
TRBV24-1	many	TRBJ2-2	NA	TGTGCCACCAGTGAACCTCCGGGGTCCGGGGAGCTGTTTTTT	CATSEPPGSGELFF
TRBV5-1	few	TRBJ1-1	NA	TGCGCCAGCAGCTTATCAACAGGGCCGAACACTGAAGCTTTCTTT	CASSLSTGPNTEAFF
TRBV6-5	NA	TRBJ2-1	NA	TGTGCCAGCAGTTACGTAGACAAGGGGAAGCAGTTCTTC	CASSYVDKGKQFF
TRBV18	many	TRBJ2-3	NA	TGTGCCAGCTCAAAGGGACCAATCACAGATACGCAGTATTTT	CASSKGPITDTQYF
TRBV9	few	TRBJ2-1	NA	TGTGCCAGCAGCGTAGACGGGGGCAACGTCTACAATGAGCAGTTCTTC	CASSVDGGNVYNEQFF
TRBV19	few	TRBJ2-2	NA	TGTGCCAGTAGTATAGCCGCTGGGACCGGGGAGCTGTTTTTT	CASSIAAGTGELFF
TRBV11-2	many	TRBJ2-1	NA	TGTGCCAGCAGCTTAGGACTAGTTGAGCAGTTCTTC	CASSLGLVEQFF
TRBV5-5	many	TRBJ2-5	NA	TGTGCCAGCAGCTTGTCGGCCGGGCTCCTGGAGACCCAGTACTTC	CASSLSAGLLETQYF
TRBV5-1	few	TRBJ2-1	TRBD2	TGCGCCAGCAGCTACGAAGGACTAGCGGGGGGGGATTACAATGAGCAGTTCTTC	CASSYEGLAGGDYNEQFF
TRBV5-1	many	TRBJ1-1	TRBD1	TGCGCCAGCAGCCTAACCACAGGGGACACTGAAGCTTTCTTT	CASSLTTGDTEAFF
TRBV27	many	TRBJ1-5	NA	TGTGCCAGCAGTTTATCGGGGTTAGGGCAGCCCCAGCATTTT	CASSLSGLGQPQHF
TRBV28	few	TRBJ1-3	NA	TGTGCCAGCAGTATGGGGTCCGGCTGGGAGTCGCGAAACACCATATATTTT	CASSMGSGWESRNTIYF
TRBV19	many	TRBJ1-1	NA	TGTGCCAGTAGTATCGGATCGGGGACTGAAGCTTTCTTT	CASSIGSGTEAFF
TRBV20-1	many	TRBJ2-2	TRBD2	TGCAGTGCTAGCCGGTTTCTAGCGGCTTACACCGGGGAGCTGTTTTTT	CSASRFLAAYTGELFF
TRBV12-3/TRBV12-4	NA	TRBJ1-6	TRBD1	TGTGCCAGCAGCCCTGGACAGGGGGTTTCACCCCTCCACTTT	CASSPGQGVSPLHF
TRBV7-2	NA	TRBJ1-2	TRBD1	TGTGCCAGCAGCTTAGCGAGAGGGGGCGATGGCTACACCTTC	CASSLARGGDGYTF
TRBV6-1	NA	TRBJ2-2	TRBD2	TGTGCCAACGGGTGGGAGGGCCTCCGCGCGAACACCGGGGAGCTGTTTTTT	CANGWEGLRANTGELFF
TRBV2	NA	TRBJ2-7	NA	TGTGCCAGCAGTGAATTTCAAAACCCGGGCTACGAGCAGTACTTC	CASSEFQNPGYEQYF
TRBV12-3/TRBV12-4	many	TRBJ2-1	TRBD2	TGTGCCAGCAGCCCCTCTTCCGCGGGAGTGGGGGAGCAGTTCTTC	CASSPSSAGVGEQFF
TRBV11-2	NA	TRBJ2-1	NA	TGTGCCAGCAGCTTAGCGTCAGGGGGGGAGTGGGTTAATGAGCAGTTCTTC	CASSLASGGEWVNEQFF
TRBV4-1	few	TRBJ2-2	NA	TGCGCCAGCAGCCAAGATTCCATAAGACGACAGGTCCGTAGGGAGCTGTTTTTT	CASSQDSIRRQVRRELFF
TRBV5-1	NA	TRBJ2-7	TRBD1	TGCGCCAGCAGCTGGGACAGGGAGGAGCAGTACTTC	CASSWDREEQYF
TRBV6-1	few	TRBJ2-3	NA	TGTGCCAGCAGTGAAGCGCGGTTAGCGCTATCGCAGTATTTT	CASSEARLALSQYF
TRBV29-1	many	TRBJ2-7	TRBD1	TGCAGCGTTGAAGATGGGACAGGGGGGCACGAGCAGTACTTC	CSVEDGTGGHEQYF
TRBV5-1	NA	TRBJ2-1	NA	TGCGCCAGCAGCCCTCAGGGGACTGAATACAATGAGCAGTTCTTC	CASSPQGTEYNEQFF
TRBV5-1	many	TRBJ2-3	TRBD2	TGCGCCAGCAAGGGGCTAGCGGATACCTCCACAGATACGCAGTATTTT	CASKGLADTSTDTQYF